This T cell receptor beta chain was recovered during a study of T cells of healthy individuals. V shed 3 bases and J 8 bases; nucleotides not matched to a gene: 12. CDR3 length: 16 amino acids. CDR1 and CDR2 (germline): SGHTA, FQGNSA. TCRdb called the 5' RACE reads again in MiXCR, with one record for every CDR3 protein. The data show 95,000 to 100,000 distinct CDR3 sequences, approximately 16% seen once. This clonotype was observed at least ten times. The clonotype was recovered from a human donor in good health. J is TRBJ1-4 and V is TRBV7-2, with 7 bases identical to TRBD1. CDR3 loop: CASSFSPPGQTEKLFF. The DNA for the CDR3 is TGTGCCAGCAGCTTTTCCCCACCGGGACAGACCGAAAAACTGTTTTTT.